These 21 T cell receptor beta chains came from one sample sequenced in a study of regulatory T cells in long-lasting Graves disease. Time point specified: persistent/refractory GD, antithyroid drugs over 5 years with positive TRAb. Following extraction of RNA from PBMCs, that RNA was used to make the TCR library. Both iRepertoire HTBI primers and Arm-PCR of CDR3 regions were used to build the TCR beta libraries. MiXCR, run by TCRdb on the multiplex PCR reads, gives a single entry per CDR3 protein. The sample lists hundreds of thousands of distinct CDR3 sequences; 15% to 20% were seen once. The input for sequencing was peripheral blood mononuclear cells (PBMCs), taken when the disease was refractory, from a patient treated with antithyroid drugs. These receptors came from a female donor with Graves disease.

This clonotype was detected only a few times. The V and J genes are TRBV3-1 and TRBJ1-5; possible D gene TRBD1, 6 bases. Trimming left V 1 base short and J 6 bases short, with 22 bases between. This CDR3 spans 18 amino acids. The V gene's germline CDR1 is LGHDT and CDR2 YNNKEL (reference sequence). DNA of the CDR3: TGTGCCAGCAGCCAAGGCTCGATACCTCTTGGGACAATTCAGCCCCAGCATTTT. Protein: CASSQGSIPLGTIQPQHF.

This clonotype was detected only a few times. The rearrangement uses TRBV7-2 and TRBJ2-3; no clear D. CDR3 length: 15 residues. Germline loops: CDR1 SGHTA, CDR2 FQGNSA. V was cut by 5 bases and J by 0 bases, with 12 bases left in between. CDR3 loop: CASSRVDGSTDTQYF. As DNA, the CDR3 is TGTGCCAGCAGCAGAGTGGACGGAAGCACAGATACGCAGTATTTT.

This clonotype came up many times. The genes are TRBV12-3 or TRBV12-4 and TRBJ1-2; maybe TRBD1 (5 bases). The CDR3 has 13 amino acids. Trimming cost V 7 bases and J 7 bases, with 16 bases left between them. The DNA for the CDR3 is TGTGCCAGCACCGGCCCCGGGGGTGGTGGCTACACCTTC. This encodes CASTGPGGGGYTF.

In its sample, this clonotype was seen a few times. The chain carries TRBV28 and TRBJ2-4, with 13 bases aligning to TRBD2. The CDR3 length is 14 residues. Germline values: CDR1 MDHEN, CDR2 SYDVKM. The junction had 5 bases not matched to a gene; V was cut back by 6 bases and J by 9 bases. The CDR3 sequence is CASSSRTSGGIQYF. CDR3 nucleotides: TGTGCCAGCAGCTCCCGGACTAGCGGGGGCATTCAGTACTTC.

A few counts support this clonotype. V and J are TRBV7-6 and TRBJ2-7; tentative D call: TRBD2 (7 bases). The CDR3 loop spans 19 amino acids. V was trimmed by 2 bases and J by 2 bases, leaving 25 bases between them. Germline V CDR1 and CDR2: SGHVS, FNYEAQ. Here the CDR3 reads CASSLWGGLAENKAYEQYF. CDR3 nucleotide sequence: TGTGCCAGCAGCTTATGGGGGGGGCTAGCGGAGAATAAAGCCTACGAGCAGTACTTC. The whole variable domain, filled in from reference TRBV7-6 and TRBJ2-7, reads GAGVSQSPRYKVTKRGQDVALRCDPISGHVSLYWYRQALGQGPEFLTYFNYEAQQDKSGLPNDRFSAERPEGSISTLTIQRTEQRDSAMYRCASSLWGGLAENKAYEQYFGPGTRLTVT.

A remark on this clonotype: Just one base apart from a much larger clone, this may be a read error. The chain links TRBV20-1 to TRBJ1-6; perhaps TRBD1 as D (5 bases). The germline V gene has CDR1 DFQATT and CDR2 SNEGSKA (reference sequence). This CDR3 comprises 11 residues. CDR3 DNA sequence: TGCAGTGCTAGAGAGGGGGGAGAAGCTTCCTTT. Protein: CSAREGGEASF.

This clonotype was seen repeatedly, ten times or more. This sequence joins TRBV20-1 and TRBJ2-5; no definite D call. The CDR3 runs to 13 residues. V lost 6 bases and J 1 base, leaving 12 bases between the germline ends. Germline loops: CDR1 DFQATT, CDR2 SNEGSKA (reference sequence). The DNA for the CDR3 is TGCAGTGCCCCCGGAGCGACCCAAGAGACCCAGTACTTC. Translating gives CSAPGATQETQYF.

Concerning this clonotype: Compared with germline, one end of the junction differs, possibly owing to a read error. This sequence joins TRBV12-3 or TRBV12-4 and TRBJ2-7; TRBD1 matches at 7 bases. The CDR3 has 15 residues. CDR3 sequence (DNA): TGTGCCAGCAGTCTCCGGGACAGAAACCTCTACGGGCAGTACTTC. It encodes CASSLRDRNLYGQYF.

J is TRBJ2-5 and V is TRBV5-1, with a possible D match to TRBD2 (6 bases). The CDR3 covers 16 residues. V lost 0 bases and J 2 bases, leaving 14 bases between the germline ends. CDR1 and CDR2 from the germline V gene are SGHRS and YFSETQ. This CDR3 is CASSLGTLGTQETQYF. The CDR3 region has the DNA TGCGCCAGCAGCTTGGGAACACTAGGGACTCAAGAGACCCAGTACTTC.

The gene calls are TRBV11-2 and TRBJ1-1, with TRBD1 as a possible D gene (5 bases). The V gene lost 5 bases and the J gene lost 1 base, with 17 bases spanning the gap. The germline CDR1 and CDR2 sequences are SGHAT and FQNNGV. The CDR3 consists of 16 residues. The CDR3 DNA reads as TGTGCCAGCAGCCCAAGCTTCGGGGCCAAGAACACTGAAGCTTTCTTT. It encodes CASSPSFGAKNTEAFF.

This clonotype was picked up a small number of times. The rearrangement links TRBV5-1 to TRBJ1-3; no firm D call. Germline V gene data show CDR1 as SGHRS and CDR2 as YFSETQ. The CDR3 covers 15 residues. The V and J ends lost 5 bases and 0 bases respectively, with 12 bases between them. CDR3 residues: CASRSADRSGNTIYF. The DNA for the CDR3 is TGCGCCAGCAGATCGGCAGACCGCTCTGGAAACACCATATATTTT.

This clonotype was seen a handful of times. The CDR3 DNA reads as TGTGCCAGCATTCCCGGACCCGGGGTTCGTAATTCACCCCTCCACTTT. Its protein product is CASIPGPGVRNSPLHF. J is TRBJ1-6 and V is TRBV6-1; unclear D gene. V was shortened by 7 bases and J by 6 bases, with 19 bases between the two germline ends. The CDR3 totals 16 residues. The V gene's germline CDR1 is MNHNS and CDR2 SASEGT.

CDR3 loop: CASSLDPAGGNEQFF. CDR3 DNA sequence: TGTGCCAGCAGCTTGGACCCAGCCGGGGGCAATGAGCAGTTCTTC. The chain combines TRBV6-1 with TRBJ2-1, with D possibly being TRBD2 (6 bases). Germline loops: CDR1 MNHNS, CDR2 SASEGT. The CDR3 is made up of 15 amino acids. V lost 6 bases, J lost 6 bases, and 18 bases lay in between.

This clonotype has more than one count but fewer than ten. V is TRBV19 and J is TRBJ2-5, with D hard to call. Trimming removed 1 base at V and 1 base at J, with 7 bases between. The CDR3 is made up of 14 amino acids. Per the germline V gene, CDR1 is LNHDA and CDR2 is SQIVND (reference sequence). The CDR3 DNA is TGTGCCAGTAGTATAGGCAGGAGCCAAGAGACCCAGTACTTC. Translated, it gives CASSIGRSQETQYF.

This clonotype has ten or more counts. This sequence joins TRBV3-1 and TRBJ2-5; 7 nucleotides align to TRBD2. This CDR3 region has 17 residues. The germline V gene encodes CDR1 LGHDT and CDR2 YNNKEL (reference sequence). The junction had 13 bases not matched to a gene; V was cut back by 1 base and J by 5 bases. The chain's CDR3 is CASSQAWRAGPQETQYF. The CDR3 DNA reads as TGTGCCAGCAGCCAAGCTTGGAGAGCGGGGCCGCAGGAGACCCAGTACTTC.

In its sample, this clonotype was seen many times. The chain carries TRBV11-2 and TRBJ1-2; D not certain. The germline V gene encodes CDR1 SGHAT and CDR2 FQNNGV. The CDR3 runs 12 residues. Trimming left V 7 bases short and J 7 bases short, with 13 bases between. The CDR3 protein is CASTGHWGGYTF. The CDR3 DNA reads as TGTGCCAGCACCGGCCACTGGGGTGGCTACACCTTC.

The chain employs TRBV6-9 and TRBJ2-6; 8 positions agree with TRBD1. Germline V gene data show CDR1 as MNHGY and CDR2 as SVAAGI. There are 17 residues in the CDR3. V dropped 4 bases and J dropped 4; count of bases not matched to a gene: 9. CDR3 residues: CASSSGQGRAGANVLTF. CDR3 DNA: TGTGCCAGCAGTTCCGGACAGGGACGAGCGGGGGCCAACGTCCTGACTTTC.

The chain combines TRBV5-1 with TRBJ1-4, with D possibly being TRBD1 (5 bases). This CDR3 contains 14 residues. Germline-derived CDR1 and CDR2 are SGHRS and YFSETQ. V dropped 0 bases and J dropped 7 bases, with 10 bases sitting between them. CDR3 DNA: TGCGCCAGCAGCTTGGAGGGGAGTCGTGAAAAACTGTTTTTT. The encoded protein is CASSLEGSREKLFF. Combining the CDR3 with reference TRBV5-1 and TRBJ1-4 gives the whole variable domain KAGVTQTPRYLIKTRGQQVTLSCSPISGHRSVSWYQQTPGQGLQFLFEYFSETQRNKGNFPGRFSGRQFSNSRSEMNVSTLELGDSALYLCASSLEGSREKLFFGSGTQLSVL.

This clonotype was seen more than once but under ten times. The chain links TRBV6-1 to TRBJ2-7; the D gene is possibly TRBD1 (5 bases). Looked up from germline, CDR1 is MNHNS and CDR2 is SASEGT. The CDR3 extends over 14 amino acids. Deletions cut 2 bases from V and 7 bases from J, with 15 bases between. The CDR3 spells CASSEWLAGYEQYF. The DNA of the CDR3 is TGTGCCAGCAGTGAATGGTTGGCAGGGTATGAGCAGTACTTC.

V and J are TRBV14 and TRBJ2-7; TRBD1 or TRBD2 may be the D gene (7 bases each). The CDR3 covers 14 residues. With 3 bases removed from V and 9 bases from J, the gap between germline ends came to 18 bases. Germline V gene sequence: CDR1 SGHDN, CDR2 FVKESK. The CDR3 DNA reads as TGTGCCAGCAGCCAGGCAGGGGGGGTCGGTCGGCAGTACTTC. Its protein product is CASSQAGGVGRQYF.

The genes are TRBV28 and TRBJ1-1, with D possibly matching TRBD1 (6 bases). Germline lookup yields CDR1 MDHEN and CDR2 SYDVKM. The CDR3 totals 14 residues. The germline V and J ends were trimmed by 6 bases and 3 bases, with 14 bases remaining between them. CDR3 protein: CASSPRDTYTEAFF. The CDR3 DNA sequence: TGTGCCAGCAGCCCCCGGGACACCTACACTGAAGCTTTCTTT.